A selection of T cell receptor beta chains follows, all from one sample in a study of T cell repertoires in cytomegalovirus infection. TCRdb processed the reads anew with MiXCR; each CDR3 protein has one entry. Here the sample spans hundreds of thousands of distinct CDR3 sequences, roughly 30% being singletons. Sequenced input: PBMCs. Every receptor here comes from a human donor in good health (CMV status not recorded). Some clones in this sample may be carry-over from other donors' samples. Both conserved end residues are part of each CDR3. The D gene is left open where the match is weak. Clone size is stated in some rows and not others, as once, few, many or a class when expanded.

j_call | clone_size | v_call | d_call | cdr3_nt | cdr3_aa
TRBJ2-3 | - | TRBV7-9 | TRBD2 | TGTGCCAGCAGCTTAACGGGGGGGCCCCACACAGATACGCAGTATTTT | CASSLTGGPHTDTQYF
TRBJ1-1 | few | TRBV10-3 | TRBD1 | TGTGCCATCAGATCTGACAGGGGGGGGTTGGACACTGAAGCTTTCTTT | CAIRSDRGGLDTEAFF
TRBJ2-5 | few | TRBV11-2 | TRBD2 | TGTGCCAGCAGCTTTCCGCAGGGGACTGAGACTAGCGGGTCCCAAGAGACCCAGTACTTC | CASSFPQGTETSGSQETQYF
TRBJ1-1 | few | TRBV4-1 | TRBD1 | TGCGCCAGCACAAGGGACAGACCAGACACTGAAGCTTTCTTT | CASTRDRPDTEAFF
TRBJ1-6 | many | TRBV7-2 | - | TGTGCCAGCAGCTTAGATTGGATGAATTCACCCCTCCACTTT | CASSLDWMNSPLHF
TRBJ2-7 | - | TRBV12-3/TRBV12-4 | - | TGTGCCAGCAGTTTAGCAGGACACTACGAGCAGTACTTC | CASSLAGHYEQYF
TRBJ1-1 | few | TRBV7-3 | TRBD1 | TGTGCCAGCAGCGGACAGGGTGGGGACACTGAAGCTTTCTTT | CASSGQGGDTEAFF
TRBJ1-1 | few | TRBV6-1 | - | TGTGCCAGCAGCAACAGATTGGGAACTGAAGCTTTCTTT | CASSNRLGTEAFF
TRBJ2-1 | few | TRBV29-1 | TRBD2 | TGCAGCGTTGATGGACTAGCGGGGGGCAGCTCCTACAATGAGCAGTTCTTC | CSVDGLAGGSSYNEQFF
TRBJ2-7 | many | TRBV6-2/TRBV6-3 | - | TGTGCCAGCAGTTACACCGATCTACCTAGCTCCTACGAGCAGTACTTC | CASSYTDLPSSYEQYF
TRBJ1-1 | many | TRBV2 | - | TGTGCCAGCAGCGGGAAGTGGGGAGGGAACACTGAAGCTTTCTTT | CASSGKWGGNTEAFF
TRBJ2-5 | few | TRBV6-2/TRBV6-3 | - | TGTGCCAGCAGTTACTCGAGAGTTTCCCTGGAGACCCAGTACTTC | CASSYSRVSLETQYF
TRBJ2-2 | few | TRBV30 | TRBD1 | TGTGCCTGGACGGACAGGAACGCGAACACCGGGGAGCTGTTTTTT | CAWTDRNANTGELFF
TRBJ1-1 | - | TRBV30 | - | TGTGCCTGGAGTGTAGACCAGAACACTGAAGCTTTCTTT | CAWSVDQNTEAFF
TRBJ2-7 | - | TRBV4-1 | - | TGCGCCAGCAGCCAAGACAAGGGAGACCAGGCGTACTTC | CASSQDKGDQAYF
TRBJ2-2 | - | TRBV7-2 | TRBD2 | TGTGCCAGCAGCTTAGATGGGAGGGCAGCGAACACCGGGGAGCTGTTTTTT | CASSLDGRAANTGELFF
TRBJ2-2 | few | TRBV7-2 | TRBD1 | TGTGCCAGCAGCAACCGACAGGGTTACACCGGGGAGCTGTTTTTT | CASSNRQGYTGELFF
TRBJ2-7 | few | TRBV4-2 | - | TGTGCCAGCAGCCAAGAAAGGTACTACGAGCAGTACTTC | CASSQERYYEQYF
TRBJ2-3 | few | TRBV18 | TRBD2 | TGTGCCAGCTCACCTAAGGCGGGAGGCACAGATACGCAGTATTTT | CASSPKAGGTDTQYF
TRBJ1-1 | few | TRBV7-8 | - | TGTGCCAGCAGCGACACGTTTCGGGAGCAAGCTTTCTTT | CASSDTFREQAFF
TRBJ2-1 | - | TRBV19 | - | TGTGCCAGTAGAGCTTGGGGGGAGTCCTACAATGAGCAGTTCTTC | CASRAWGESYNEQFF
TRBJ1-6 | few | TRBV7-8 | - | TGTGCCAGCCGCAAGGGGGGGGAAGGGTCACCCCTCCACTTT | CASRKGGEGSPLHF
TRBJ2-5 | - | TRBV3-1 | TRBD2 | TGTGCCAGCAGCCCCCGGACTAGCGGGGTGGAGACCCAGTACTTC | CASSPRTSGVETQYF
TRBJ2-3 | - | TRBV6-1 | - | TGTGCCAGCAGTGAATTAGACTCTAGCACAGATACGCAGTATTTT | CASSELDSSTDTQYF
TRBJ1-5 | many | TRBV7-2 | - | TGTGCCAGCAGCTATAACGCGGGACACGTAAATCAGCCCCAGCATTTT | CASSYNAGHVNQPQHF
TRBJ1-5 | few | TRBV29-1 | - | TGCAGCGTTGTGAACAATAGCAATCAGCCCCAGCATTTT | CSVVNNSNQPQHF
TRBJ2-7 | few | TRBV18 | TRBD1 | TGTGCCAGCTCACCTAGACAGGGGACCTACGAGCAGTACTTC | CASSPRQGTYEQYF
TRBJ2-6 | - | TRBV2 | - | TGTGCCAGCACCTGGAACTCTGGGGCCAACGTCCTGACTTTC | CASTWNSGANVLTF
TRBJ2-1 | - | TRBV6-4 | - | TGTGCCAGCAGCGCTATCGTCGGGGCACTCAATGAGCAGTTCTTC | CASSAIVGALNEQFF
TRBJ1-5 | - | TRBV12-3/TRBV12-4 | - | TGTGCCAGCAGTTTGGGGCAGCCGAAAAATCAGCCCCAGCATTTT | CASSLGQPKNQPQHF
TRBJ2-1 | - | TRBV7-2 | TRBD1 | TGTGCCAGCAGCCCCGGGACAGGGGAAATACTTCGGGGTGAGCAGTTCTTC | CASSPGTGEILRGEQFF
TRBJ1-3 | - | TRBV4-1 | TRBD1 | TGCGCCAGCAGCGCGACAGGGTCTACCGCTGGAAACACCATATATTTT | CASSATGSTAGNTIYF
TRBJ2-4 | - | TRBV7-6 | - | TGTGCCAGCAGCACGGACCTCCGGGGCAAAAACATTCAGTACTTC | CASSTDLRGKNIQYF
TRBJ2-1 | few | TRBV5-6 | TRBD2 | TGTGCCAGCAGCCTCCTGCCGACCGGGACTAGTGGGAATGAGCAGTTCTTC | CASSLLPTGTSGNEQFF
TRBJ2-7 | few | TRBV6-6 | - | TGTGCCAGCAGTTATGATAACGAGCAGTACTTC | CASSYDNEQYF
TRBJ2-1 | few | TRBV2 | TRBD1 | TGTGCCAGCAGTGAACGGGACAGGAATGAGCAGTTCTTC | CASSERDRNEQFF
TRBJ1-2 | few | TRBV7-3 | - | TGTGCCAGCAGCCCGGGTCCTAATAACTATGGCTACACCTTC | CASSPGPNNYGYTF
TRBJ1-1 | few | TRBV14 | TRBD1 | TGTGCCAGCAGGCAACAGGGGCAAGGAACGACTGAAGCTTTCTTT | CASRQQGQGTTEAFF
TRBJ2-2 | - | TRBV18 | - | TGTGCCAGCTCCCCTACGACAGAACGAAGGGACACCGGGGAGCTGTTTTTT | CASSPTTERRDTGELFF
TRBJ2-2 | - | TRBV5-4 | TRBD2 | TGTGCCAGCAGCTCGGGACTAGCGGGGAGGGAGGAGCTGTTTTTT | CASSSGLAGREELFF
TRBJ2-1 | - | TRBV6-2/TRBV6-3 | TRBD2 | TGTTCCAGCAGTTACACAACCATACTAGCGGGGGGCTGGGTCGGTGAGCAGTTCTTC | CSSSYTTILAGGWVGEQFF
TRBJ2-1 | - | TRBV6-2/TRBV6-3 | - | TGTGCCAGCAGTTACCCGATATCCGGGACTGCCAGCTCCTACAATGAGCAGTTCTTC | CASSYPISGTASSYNEQFF
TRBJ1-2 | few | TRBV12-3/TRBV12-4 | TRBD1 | TGTGCCAGCAGTTTCTCCAGGACAGGGGGTGTACCGCTTAACTATGGCTACACCTTC | CASSFSRTGGVPLNYGYTF
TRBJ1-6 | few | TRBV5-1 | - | TGCGCCAGCAGCTTGGCCCCTGATTCACCCCTCCACTTT | CASSLAPDSPLHF
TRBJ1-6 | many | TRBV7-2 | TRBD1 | TGTGCCAGCAGCAGAGACAGGGTAGGGCAGGAGTCACCCCTCCACTTT | CASSRDRVGQESPLHF
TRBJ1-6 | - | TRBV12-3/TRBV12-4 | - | TGTGCCAGCAGTCCAACCGACGGGAATAATTCACCCCTCCACTTT | CASSPTDGNNSPLHF